These 5 T cell receptor beta chains share one sample of origin, sequenced in a study of response to subunit inactivated influenza vaccine. TCRdb itself ran the RT-PCR reads through MiXCR, one entry per CDR3 protein. This table holds around 540,000 distinct CDR3 sequences, roughly 10% found once. The sequences come from PBMCs from blood, collected on the day of vaccination. The source of these receptors is a man in his fifties or sixties who received an inactivated influenza vaccine.

The rearrangement joins TRBV12-3 or TRBV12-4 to TRBJ2-7; no definite D call. This CDR3 comprises 12 residues. With 6 bases removed from V and 3 bases from J, the gap between germline ends came to 9 bases. The CDR3 DNA is TGTGCCAGCAGCCGAGACATCTACGAGCAGTACTTC. This codes for CASSRDIYEQYF.

V usage is TRBV6-5 and J usage is TRBJ2-2, with 10 bases fitting TRBD2. J gave up 11 bases and V 2 bases, and 11 bases lay outside the gene matches. Per germline, CDR1 MNHEY and CDR2 SVGAGI. The CDR3 loop spans 16 amino acids. The CDR3 nucleotides are TGTGCCAGCAGTTACGGATTAGCGGGAGGCAATGTTGAGCTGTTTTTT. This sequence encodes CASSYGLAGGNVELFF.

This clonotype was recorded at least ten times. The chain recombines TRBV20-1 with TRBJ1-1, with TRBD1 identical over 9 bases. With V trimmed by 5 bases and J by 5 bases, 6 bases remained unmatched. Germline V gene data show CDR1 as DFQATT and CDR2 as SNEGSKA (reference sequence). The length of the CDR3 is 13 residues. Here the CDR3 reads CSAGQGPGTEAFF. CDR3 coding DNA: TGCAGTGCTGGACAGGGGCCGGGGACTGAAGCTTTCTTT.

This clonotype was seen at least ten times. The J gene is TRBJ2-3, the V gene TRBV6-1, with a possible D match to TRBD2 (7 bases). The CDR3 is made up of 14 amino acids. The germline gives CDR1 MNHNS, CDR2 SASEGT. The V end was cut by 5 bases, the J end by 6 bases, with 15 bases between. The CDR3 DNA follows: TGTGCCAGCAGTAAAAGGGGGGGTTGGGATACGCAGTATTTT. Translating gives CASSKRGGWDTQYF.

This clonotype was seen only a few times. CDR3 DNA sequence: TGTGCCAGCAGCCGTCAACCTAGCGGGGGGGCAAGATACAATGAGCAGTTCTTC. Its protein is CASSRQPSGGARYNEQFF. This chain uses TRBV3-1 with TRBJ2-1; TRBD2 matches at 12 bases. Germline-derived CDR1 and CDR2 are LGHDT and YNNKEL (reference sequence). CDR3 size: 18 residues. Trimming took 4 bases from V and 4 from J; bases not matched to a gene: 11.